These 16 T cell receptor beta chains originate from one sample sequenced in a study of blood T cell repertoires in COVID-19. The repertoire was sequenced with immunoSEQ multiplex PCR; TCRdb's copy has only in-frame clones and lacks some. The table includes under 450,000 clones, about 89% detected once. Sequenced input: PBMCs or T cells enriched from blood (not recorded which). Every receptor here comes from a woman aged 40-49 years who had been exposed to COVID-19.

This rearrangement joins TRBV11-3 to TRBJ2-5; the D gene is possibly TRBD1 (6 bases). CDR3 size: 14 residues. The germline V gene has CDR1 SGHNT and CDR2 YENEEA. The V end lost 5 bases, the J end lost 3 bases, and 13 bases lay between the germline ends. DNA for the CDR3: TGTGCCAGCAGCCCCGAGGACAGAGAAGAGACCCAGTACTTC. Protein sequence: CASSPEDREETQYF.

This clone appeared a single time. The CDR3 here is CASSFSNADTQYF. The DNA of the CDR3 is TGTGCCAGCAGCTTTAGTAATGCAGATACGCAGTATTTT. This sequence joins TRBV13 and TRBJ2-3; D remains unclear. The CDR3 is 13 residues long. Looked up from germline, CDR1 is PRHDT and CDR2 is FYEKMQ (reference sequence). V shed 3 bases and J shed 4 bases, with 8 bases lying between them.

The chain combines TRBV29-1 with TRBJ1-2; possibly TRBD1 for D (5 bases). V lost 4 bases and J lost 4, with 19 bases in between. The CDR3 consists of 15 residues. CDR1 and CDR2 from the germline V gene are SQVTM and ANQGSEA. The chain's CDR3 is CSVAPGSGFRYGYTF. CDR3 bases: TGCAGCGTTGCCCCGGGCTCAGGGTTTCGCTATGGCTACACCTTC.

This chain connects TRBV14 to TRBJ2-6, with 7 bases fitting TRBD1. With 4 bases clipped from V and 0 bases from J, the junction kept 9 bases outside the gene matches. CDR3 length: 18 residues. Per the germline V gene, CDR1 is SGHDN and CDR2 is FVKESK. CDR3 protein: CASSPKTGSFSGANVLTF. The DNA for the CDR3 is TGTGCCAGCAGCCCCAAGACAGGGTCCTTCTCTGGGGCCAACGTCCTGACTTTC.

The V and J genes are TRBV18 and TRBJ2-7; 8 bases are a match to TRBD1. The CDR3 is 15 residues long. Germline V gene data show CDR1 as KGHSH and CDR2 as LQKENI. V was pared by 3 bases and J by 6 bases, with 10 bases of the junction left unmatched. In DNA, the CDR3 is TGTGCCAGCTCACCGGGTTTTACAGGGGGAGTCGAGCAGTACTTC. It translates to CASSPGFTGGVEQYF.

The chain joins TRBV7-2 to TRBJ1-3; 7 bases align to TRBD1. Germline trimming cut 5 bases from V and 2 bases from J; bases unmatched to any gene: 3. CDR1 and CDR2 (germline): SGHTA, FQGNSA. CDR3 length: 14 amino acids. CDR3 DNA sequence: TGTGCCAGCAGCGGGGGGACAGCTGGAAACACCATATATTTT. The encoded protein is CASSGGTAGNTIYF.

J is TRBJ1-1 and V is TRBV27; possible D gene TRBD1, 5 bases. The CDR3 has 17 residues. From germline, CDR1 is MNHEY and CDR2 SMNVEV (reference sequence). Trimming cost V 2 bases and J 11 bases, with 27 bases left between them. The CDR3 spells CASSLAGGYGDFSSAFF. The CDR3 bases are TGTGCCAGCAGTTTAGCGGGGGGTTACGGGGATTTCAGTTCGGCTTTCTTT.

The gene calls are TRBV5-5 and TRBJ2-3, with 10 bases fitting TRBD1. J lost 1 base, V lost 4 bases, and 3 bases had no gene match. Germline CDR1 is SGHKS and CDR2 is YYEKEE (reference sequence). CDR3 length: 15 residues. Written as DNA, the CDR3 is TGTGCCAGCAGCCTCGGACAGGGGGGCACAGATACGCAGTATTTT. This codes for CASSLGQGGTDTQYF.

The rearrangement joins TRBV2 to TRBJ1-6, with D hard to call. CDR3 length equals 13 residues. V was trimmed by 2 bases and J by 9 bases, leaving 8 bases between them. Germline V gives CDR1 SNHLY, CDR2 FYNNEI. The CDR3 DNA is TGTGCCAGCAGTGAACGCCCGGGTTCACCCCTCCACTTT. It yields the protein CASSERPGSPLHF.

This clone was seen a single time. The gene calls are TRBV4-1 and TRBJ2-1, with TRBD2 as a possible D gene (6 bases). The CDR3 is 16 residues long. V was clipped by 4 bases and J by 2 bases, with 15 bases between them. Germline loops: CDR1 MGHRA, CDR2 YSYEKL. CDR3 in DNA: TGCGCCAGCAGCCTAGGACATGGACTACCCTACAATGAGCAGTTCTTC. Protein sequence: CASSLGHGLPYNEQFF.

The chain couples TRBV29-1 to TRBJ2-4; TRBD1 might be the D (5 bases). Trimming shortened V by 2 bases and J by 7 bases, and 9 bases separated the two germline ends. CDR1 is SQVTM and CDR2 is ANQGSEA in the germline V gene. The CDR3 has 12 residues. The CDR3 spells CSVEQGENIQYF. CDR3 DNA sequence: TGCAGCGTTGAACAGGGCGAGAACATTCAGTACTTC.

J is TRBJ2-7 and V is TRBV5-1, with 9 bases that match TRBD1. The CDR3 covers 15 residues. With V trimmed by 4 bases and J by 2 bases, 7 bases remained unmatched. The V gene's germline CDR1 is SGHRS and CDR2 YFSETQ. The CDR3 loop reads CASSPPGQGTYEQYF. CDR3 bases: TGCGCCAGCAGCCCACCGGGACAGGGTACCTACGAGCAGTACTTC. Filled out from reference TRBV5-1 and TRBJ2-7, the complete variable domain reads KAGVTQTPRYLIKTRGQQVTLSCSPISGHRSVSWYQQTPGQGLQFLFEYFSETQRNKGNFPGRFSGRQFSNSRSEMNVSTLELGDSALYLCASSPPGQGTYEQYFGPGTRLTVT.

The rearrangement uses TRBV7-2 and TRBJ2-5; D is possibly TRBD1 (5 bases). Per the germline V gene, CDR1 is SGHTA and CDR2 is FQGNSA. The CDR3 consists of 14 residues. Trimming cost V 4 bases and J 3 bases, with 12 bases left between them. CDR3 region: CASSSTGEKETQYF. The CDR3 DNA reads TGTGCCAGCAGCTCAACAGGAGAAAAAGAGACCCAGTACTTC. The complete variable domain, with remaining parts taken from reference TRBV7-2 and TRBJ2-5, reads GAGVSQSPSNKVTEKGKDVELRCDPISGHTALYWYRQSLGQGLEFLIYFQGNSAPDKSGLPSDRFSAERTGGSVSTLTIQRTQQEDSAVYLCASSSTGEKETQYFGPGTRLLVL.

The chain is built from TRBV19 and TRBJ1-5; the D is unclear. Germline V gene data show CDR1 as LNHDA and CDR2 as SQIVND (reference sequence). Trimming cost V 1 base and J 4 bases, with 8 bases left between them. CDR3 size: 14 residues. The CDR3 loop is CASSIVSSNQPQHF. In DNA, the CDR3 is TGTGCCAGTAGTATAGTGAGTTCAAATCAGCCCCAGCATTTT.

The CDR3 DNA follows: TGTGCCATCAGTGTGGTAGAAGATACGCAGTATTTT. Amino acids: CAISVVEDTQYF. The V gene is TRBV10-3, the J gene TRBJ2-3; D gene unclear. Germline V CDR1 and CDR2: ENHRY, SYGVKD. Deletions cut 4 bases from V and 5 bases from J, with 7 bases between. The CDR3 has 12 amino acids.

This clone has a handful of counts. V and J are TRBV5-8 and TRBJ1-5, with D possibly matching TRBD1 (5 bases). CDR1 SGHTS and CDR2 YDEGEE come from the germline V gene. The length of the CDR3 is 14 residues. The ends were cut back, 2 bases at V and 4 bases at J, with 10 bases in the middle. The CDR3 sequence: CASSLRGRNQPQHF. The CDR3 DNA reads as TGTGCCAGCAGCTTAAGGGGTCGGAATCAGCCCCAGCATTTT.